These T cell receptor beta chains were read from a single sample in a study of blood T cell repertoires in COVID-19. Sequenced by immunoSEQ multiplex PCR; TCRdb stores in-frame clones only, minus some. The sample comprises around 60,000 clones, 80% to 95% of which are singletons, and about 4.5% rests with the top ten. The sample taken for sequencing was peripheral blood. Source of these receptors: a man over 45 with active COVID-19. Each CDR3 is given with its conserved first and last residue. D genes are given only for firm matches. Only some rows state a clone size, as once, few, many or a class for expanded clones.

v_call: TRBV2
clone_size: NA
d_call: NA
j_call: TRBJ2-7
cdr3_nt: TGTGCCAGCACCCGGGACACTTCCTACGAGCAGTACTTC
cdr3_aa: CASTRDTSYEQYF

v_call: TRBV28
clone_size: NA
d_call: TRBD1
j_call: TRBJ2-2
cdr3_nt: TGTGCCAGCAGTTGGGGGACAGGGGACACCGGGGAGCTGTTTTTT
cdr3_aa: CASSWGTGDTGELFF

v_call: TRBV10-3
clone_size: NA
d_call: NA
j_call: TRBJ1-5
cdr3_nt: TGTGCCATCACCCAGGGGAGGGATCAGCCCCAGCATTTT
cdr3_aa: CAITQGRDQPQHF

v_call: TRBV19
clone_size: NA
d_call: TRBD2
j_call: TRBJ2-5
cdr3_nt: TGTGCCAGCACGGGGGGGGCTCCCGGGACCCAGTACTTC
cdr3_aa: CASTGGAPGTQYF

v_call: TRBV7-2
clone_size: NA
d_call: NA
j_call: TRBJ1-3
cdr3_nt: TGTGCCAGCAGCTTTGGCGGGTTTACAAACACCATATATTTT
cdr3_aa: CASSFGGFTNTIYF

v_call: TRBV12-3/TRBV12-4
clone_size: NA
d_call: NA
j_call: TRBJ1-1
cdr3_nt: TGTGCCAGCAGTCCCCGAGGGTACACTGAAGCTTTCTTT
cdr3_aa: CASSPRGYTEAFF

v_call: TRBV11-2
clone_size: NA
d_call: TRBD2
j_call: TRBJ2-3
cdr3_nt: TGTGCCAGCAGCTTGGGCGGGGGGCGCCGGGGATTGCTGGGAGATACGCAGTATTTT
cdr3_aa: CASSLGGGRRGLLGDTQYF

v_call: TRBV30
clone_size: NA
d_call: TRBD1
j_call: TRBJ2-6
cdr3_nt: TGTGCCTGGAGTGTAGGGGGCTACTCTGGGGCCAACGTCCTGACTTTC
cdr3_aa: CAWSVGGYSGANVLTF

v_call: TRBV7-8
clone_size: NA
d_call: TRBD1
j_call: TRBJ1-2
cdr3_nt: TGTGCCAGCAGCGATAGACAGGGGTTGGGCTATGGCTACACCTTC
cdr3_aa: CASSDRQGLGYGYTF

v_call: TRBV15
clone_size: NA
d_call: TRBD1
j_call: TRBJ2-4
cdr3_nt: TGTGCCACCAGCCGGAGCCGGGACAGTAAAAACATTCAGTACTTC
cdr3_aa: CATSRSRDSKNIQYF

v_call: TRBV6-1
clone_size: once
d_call: TRBD1
j_call: TRBJ2-2
cdr3_nt: TGTGCCAGCAGTGTTCTCCGGACAGGGGGCACCGGGGAGCTGTTTTTT
cdr3_aa: CASSVLRTGGTGELFF

v_call: TRBV24-1
clone_size: NA
d_call: TRBD1
j_call: TRBJ2-1
cdr3_nt: TGTGCCACCAGTGATCCGACAGGGACCGATGAGCAGTTCTTC
cdr3_aa: CATSDPTGTDEQFF

v_call: TRBV28
clone_size: NA
d_call: TRBD2
j_call: TRBJ2-1
cdr3_nt: TGTGCCAGCAGCTACAGTGTGGGGGGGTACAATGAGCAGTTCTTC
cdr3_aa: CASSYSVGGYNEQFF

v_call: TRBV25-1
clone_size: NA
d_call: TRBD1
j_call: TRBJ2-3
cdr3_nt: TGTGCCAGCAGCGGGACAGGGTACACAGATACGCAGTATTTT
cdr3_aa: CASSGTGYTDTQYF

v_call: TRBV11-2
clone_size: once
d_call: NA
j_call: TRBJ2-2
cdr3_nt: TGTGCCAGCAGTTACACTTCGAGGAGGGGCACCGGGGAGCTGTTTTTT
cdr3_aa: CASSYTSRRGTGELFF

v_call: TRBV24-1
clone_size: NA
d_call: NA
j_call: TRBJ2-1
cdr3_nt: TGTGCCACCAGTGACACCGGGTTAAATAGGTTCAATGAGCAGTTCTTC
cdr3_aa: CATSDTGLNRFNEQFF

v_call: TRBV28
clone_size: NA
d_call: TRBD1
j_call: TRBJ1-2
cdr3_nt: TGTGCCAGCAGTCTCGGACAGGGGGTAGGAGGCTACACCTTC
cdr3_aa: CASSLGQGVGGYTF

v_call: TRBV5-1
clone_size: NA
d_call: TRBD1
j_call: TRBJ1-4
cdr3_nt: TGCGCCAGCAGCTCCGGGACAGGAAATGAAAAACTGTTTTTT
cdr3_aa: CASSSGTGNEKLFF

v_call: TRBV3-1/TRBV3-2
clone_size: few
d_call: NA
j_call: TRBJ1-1
cdr3_nt: TGTGCCAGCAGCCAAGGCTCAGTGAACACTGAAGCTTTCTTT
cdr3_aa: CASSQGSVNTEAFF

v_call: TRBV1
clone_size: NA
d_call: NA
j_call: TRBJ2-3
cdr3_nt: TGCACCAGCAGCCCGGGCCCGTTTAGCGGGAATGGCTACACAGATACGCAGTATTTT
cdr3_aa: CTSSPGPFSGNGYTDTQYF

v_call: TRBV19
clone_size: NA
d_call: TRBD2
j_call: TRBJ2-3
cdr3_nt: TGTGCCAGTAGAATTAGCGGGGCGGGAGATACGCAGTATTTT
cdr3_aa: CASRISGAGDTQYF

v_call: TRBV30
clone_size: NA
d_call: NA
j_call: TRBJ1-2
cdr3_nt: TGTGCCTGGAGTGTATCCCGGTATACCTACACCTTC
cdr3_aa: CAWSVSRYTYTF

v_call: TRBV14
clone_size: NA
d_call: TRBD1
j_call: TRBJ1-5
cdr3_nt: TGTGCCAGCAGCCAAGATCGGACAGGGAGGGATAGCAATCAGCCCCAGCATTTT
cdr3_aa: CASSQDRTGRDSNQPQHF

v_call: TRBV12-3/TRBV12-4
clone_size: NA
d_call: NA
j_call: TRBJ2-1
cdr3_nt: TGTGCCAGCAGGACGGGGAACAACAATGAGCAGTTCTTC
cdr3_aa: CASRTGNNNEQFF